The source of this T cell receptor (beta chain) is a study of cytomegalovirus exposure and HLA in healthy donors. Turning to this clone: The target antigen is unknown.

General study points: Accounts indicate the classifier identified cytomegalovirus status with strong specificity and sensitivity. An ancestry cluster, one associated with Asian ancestry, reportedly showed fewer N-insertions than the approximately 720-donor mean in a later analysis. Common viral pathogens seemed, in a later analysis, to connect with several of the most significant clusters.

PCR employed 60 Vbeta and 13 Jbeta primers. Clones were sequenced by immunoSEQ multiplex PCR, and TCRdb holds only the in-frame ones, with some missing. In the table there are some 200,000 clones, 77% of which are singletons. What was sequenced was PBMCs. The TCR comes from a woman aged 55-70 years in good health and CMV-seropositive.

CDR3 sequence reads: CASSLRGNSYEQYF. DNA of the CDR3: TGTGCCAGCTCACTACGGGGGAACTCCTACGAGCAGTACTTC. The chain employs TRBV18 and TRBJ2-7; TRBD2 might be the D (6 bases). The CDR3 runs to 14 residues. The germline V gene encodes CDR1 KGHSH and CDR2 LQKENI. V was shortened by 4 bases and J by 0 bases, with 10 bases between the two germline ends.